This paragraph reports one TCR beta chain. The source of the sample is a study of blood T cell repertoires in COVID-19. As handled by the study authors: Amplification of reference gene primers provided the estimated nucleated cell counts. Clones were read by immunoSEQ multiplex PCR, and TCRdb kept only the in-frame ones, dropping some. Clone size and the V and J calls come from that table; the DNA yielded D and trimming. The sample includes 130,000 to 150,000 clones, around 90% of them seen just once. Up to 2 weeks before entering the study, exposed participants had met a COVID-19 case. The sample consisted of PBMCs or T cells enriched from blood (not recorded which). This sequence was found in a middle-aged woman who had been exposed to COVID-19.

The CDR3 sequence is CSVEGQGGVGEQFF. CDR3 nucleotide sequence: TGCAGCGTTGAGGGACAGGGAGGGGTCGGTGAGCAGTTCTTC. The chain links TRBV29-1 to TRBJ2-1; 9 nucleotides line up with TRBD1. The CDR3 runs 14 residues. The germline V gene has CDR1 SQVTM and CDR2 ANQGSEA. V lost 3 bases, J lost 9 bases, and 9 bases stayed unmatched.